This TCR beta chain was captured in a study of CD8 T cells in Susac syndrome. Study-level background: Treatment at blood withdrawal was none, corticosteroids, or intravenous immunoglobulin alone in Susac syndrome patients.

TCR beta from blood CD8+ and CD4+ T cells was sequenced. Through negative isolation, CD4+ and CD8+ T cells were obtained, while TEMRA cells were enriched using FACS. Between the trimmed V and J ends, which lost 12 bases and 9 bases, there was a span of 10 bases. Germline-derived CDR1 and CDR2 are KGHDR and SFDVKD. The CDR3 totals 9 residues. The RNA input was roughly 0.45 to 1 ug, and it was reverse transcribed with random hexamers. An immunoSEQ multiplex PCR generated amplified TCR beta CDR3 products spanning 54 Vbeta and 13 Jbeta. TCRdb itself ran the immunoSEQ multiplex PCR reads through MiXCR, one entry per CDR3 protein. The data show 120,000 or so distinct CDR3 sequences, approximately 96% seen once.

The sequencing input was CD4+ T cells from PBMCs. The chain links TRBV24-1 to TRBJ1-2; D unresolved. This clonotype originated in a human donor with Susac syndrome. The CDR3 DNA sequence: TGTGCCCACCGGGGATGCTACACCTTC. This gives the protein CAHRGCYTF.